Listed here is a single T cell receptor (beta chain). This sample stems from a study of shared clonotypes between healthy human individuals. This CDR3 is 15 amino acids long. CDR1 is SGHNT, CDR2 YYREEE, per germline (reference sequence). The trim removed 4 bases at V and 6 bases at J, leaving 5 bases unmatched. Clones were sequenced by immunoSEQ multiplex PCR, and TCRdb holds only the in-frame ones, with some missing. In the table there are 2,500,000 or so clones, 93% of which are singletons. The sequenced sample consisted of naive CD4+ T cells from PBMCs. Documented subset: CD45RA+ positively selected. The J gene is TRBJ2-3, the V gene TRBV5-4, with 13 positions matching TRBD2. This TCR was sampled from a man aged 18 to 29 in good health. Some clones in this sample may be carry-over from other donors' samples. The CDR3 sequence: CASSVTSGRWDTQYF. Here the CDR3 DNA reads TGTGCCAGCAGCGTGACTAGCGGGAGGTGGGATACGCAGTATTTT.